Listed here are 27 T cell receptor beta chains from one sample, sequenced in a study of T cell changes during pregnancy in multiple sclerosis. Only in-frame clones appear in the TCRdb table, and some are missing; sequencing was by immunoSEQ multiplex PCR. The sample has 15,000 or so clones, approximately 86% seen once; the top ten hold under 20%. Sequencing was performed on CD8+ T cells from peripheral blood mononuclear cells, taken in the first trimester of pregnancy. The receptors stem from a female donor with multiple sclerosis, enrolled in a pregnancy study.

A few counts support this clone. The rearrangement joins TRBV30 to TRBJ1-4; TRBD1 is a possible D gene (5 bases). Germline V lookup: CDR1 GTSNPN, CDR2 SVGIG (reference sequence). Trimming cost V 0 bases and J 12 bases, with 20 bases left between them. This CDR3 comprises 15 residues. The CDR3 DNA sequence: TGTGCCTGGAGTGTTGGGGGGTTGAATCTTCGGGAACTGTTTTTT. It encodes CAWSVGGLNLRELFF.

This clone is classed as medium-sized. The CDR3 reads CASSLKRGGNNEQFF. CDR3 nucleotide sequence: TGTGCCAGCAGCTTAAAGCGGGGGGGAAACAATGAGCAGTTCTTC. This chain links TRBV7-3 with TRBJ2-1, with 10 bases that match TRBD2. Germline CDR1 is SGHTA and CDR2 is FQGTGA. With V trimmed by 1 base and J by 5 bases, 2 bases remained unmatched. The CDR3 contains 15 residues.

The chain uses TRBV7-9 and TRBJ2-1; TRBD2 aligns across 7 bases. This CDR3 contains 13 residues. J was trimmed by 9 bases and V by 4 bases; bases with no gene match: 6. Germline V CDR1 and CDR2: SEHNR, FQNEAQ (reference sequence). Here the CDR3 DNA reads TGTGCCAGCAGCTCCGGACTAGGCCGTGAGCAGTTCTTC. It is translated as CASSSGLGREQFF.

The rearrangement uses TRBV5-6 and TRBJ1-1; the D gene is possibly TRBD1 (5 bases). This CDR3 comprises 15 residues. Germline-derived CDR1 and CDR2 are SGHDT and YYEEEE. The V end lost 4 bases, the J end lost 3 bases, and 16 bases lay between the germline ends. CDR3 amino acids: CASSPIQGLDTEAFF. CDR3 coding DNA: TGTGCCAGCAGCCCTATCCAGGGACTGGACACTGAAGCTTTCTTT. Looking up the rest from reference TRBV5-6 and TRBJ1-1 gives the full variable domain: DAGVTQSPTHLIKTRGQQVTLRCSPKSGHDTVSWYQQALGQGPQFIFQYYEEEERQRGNFPDRFSGHQFPNYSSELNVNALLLGDSALYLCASSPIQGLDTEAFFGQGTRLTVV.

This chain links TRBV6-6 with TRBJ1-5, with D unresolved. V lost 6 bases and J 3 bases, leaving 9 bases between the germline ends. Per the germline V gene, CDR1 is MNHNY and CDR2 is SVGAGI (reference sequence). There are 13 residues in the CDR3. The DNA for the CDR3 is TGTGCCAGCAGCCACGACAACAATCAGCCCCAGCATTTT. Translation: CASSHDNNQPQHF.

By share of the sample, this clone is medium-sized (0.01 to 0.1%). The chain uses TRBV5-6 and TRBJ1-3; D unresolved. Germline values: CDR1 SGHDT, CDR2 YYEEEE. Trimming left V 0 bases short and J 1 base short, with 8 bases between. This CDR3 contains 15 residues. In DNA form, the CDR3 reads TGTGCCAGCAGCTTGGGAGTAATATCTGGAAACACCATATATTTT. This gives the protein CASSLGVISGNTIYF.

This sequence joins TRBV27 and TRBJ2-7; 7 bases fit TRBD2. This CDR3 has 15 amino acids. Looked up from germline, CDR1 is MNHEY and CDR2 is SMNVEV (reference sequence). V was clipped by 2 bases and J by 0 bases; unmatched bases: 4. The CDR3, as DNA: TGTGCCAGCAGTTTAATGGCGGGAGTCTCCTACGAGCAGTACTTC. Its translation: CASSLMAGVSYEQYF.

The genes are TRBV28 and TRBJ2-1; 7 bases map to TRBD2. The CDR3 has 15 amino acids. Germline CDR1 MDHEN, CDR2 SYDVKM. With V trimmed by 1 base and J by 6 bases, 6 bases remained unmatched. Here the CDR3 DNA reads TGTGCCAGCAGTTTATTAGGCGGGAGTTCCAATGAGCAGTTCTTC. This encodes CASSLLGGSSNEQFF.

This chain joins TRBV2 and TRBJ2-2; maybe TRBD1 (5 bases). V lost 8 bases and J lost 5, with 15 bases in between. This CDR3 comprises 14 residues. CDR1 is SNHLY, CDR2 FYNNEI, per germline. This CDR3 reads CASVYDPGTGELFF. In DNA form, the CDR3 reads TGTGCCAGCGTCTACGATCCAGGGACCGGGGAGCTGTTTTTT.

The CDR3: CASSLGGAGGTNEKLFF. DNA for the CDR3: TGTGCCAGCAGCTTGGGGGGGGCAGGGGGAACTAATGAAAAACTGTTTTTT. This rearrangement joins TRBV5-4 to TRBJ1-4; 7 bases are a match to TRBD1. J was trimmed by 1 base and V by 0 bases; bases with no gene match: 6. CDR1 and CDR2 from the germline V gene are SGHNT and YYREEE (reference sequence). CDR3 length: 17 amino acids.

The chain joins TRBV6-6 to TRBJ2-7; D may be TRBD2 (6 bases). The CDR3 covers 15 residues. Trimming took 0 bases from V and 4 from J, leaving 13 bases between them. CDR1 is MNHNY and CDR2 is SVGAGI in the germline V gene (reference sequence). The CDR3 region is CASSYSMPAGYEQYF. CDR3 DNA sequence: TGTGCCAGCAGTTACTCGATGCCAGCGGGTTACGAGCAGTACTTC.

Written as DNA, the CDR3 is TGTGCCAGCAGTTACTCGAATGGGGAGAGCTCCTACGAGCAGTACTTC. It translates to CASSYSNGESSYEQYF. The chain employs TRBV6-5 and TRBJ2-7; D is perhaps TRBD2 (5 bases). The CDR3 covers 16 residues. With 0 bases removed from V and 0 bases from J, the gap between germline ends came to 12 bases. Germline CDR1 reads MNHEY; CDR2 reads SVGAGI.

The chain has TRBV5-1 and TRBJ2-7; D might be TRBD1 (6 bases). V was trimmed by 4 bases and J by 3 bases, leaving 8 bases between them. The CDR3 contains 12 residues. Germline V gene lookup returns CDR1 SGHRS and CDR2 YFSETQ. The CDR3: CASSGQHYEQYF. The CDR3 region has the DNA TGCGCCAGCAGCGGACAGCACTACGAGCAGTACTTC.

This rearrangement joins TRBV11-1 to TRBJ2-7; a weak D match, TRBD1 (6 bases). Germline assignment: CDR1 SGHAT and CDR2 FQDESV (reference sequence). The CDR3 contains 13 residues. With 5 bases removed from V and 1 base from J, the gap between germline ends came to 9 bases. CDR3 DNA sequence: TGTGCCAGCAGCCCGGACAGTTCCTACGAGCAGTACTTC. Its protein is CASSPDSSYEQYF.

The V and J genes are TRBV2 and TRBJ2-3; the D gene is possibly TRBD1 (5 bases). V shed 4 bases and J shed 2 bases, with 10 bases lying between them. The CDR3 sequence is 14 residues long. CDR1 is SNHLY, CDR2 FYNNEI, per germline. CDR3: CASSGEQDTDTQYF. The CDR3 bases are TGTGCCAGCAGTGGAGAACAGGACACAGATACGCAGTATTTT.

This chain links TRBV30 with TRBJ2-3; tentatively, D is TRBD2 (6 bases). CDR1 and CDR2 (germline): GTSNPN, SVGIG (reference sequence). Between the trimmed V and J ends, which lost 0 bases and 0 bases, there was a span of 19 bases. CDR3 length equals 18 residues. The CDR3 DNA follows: TGTGCCTGGAGTGTGCGCGGGGCCATGACACGAAGCACAGATACGCAGTATTTT. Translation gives CAWSVRGAMTRSTDTQYF.

The CDR3 DNA follows: TGTGCCAGCAGTCCTGGGGGCCGAATCTACGAGCAGTACTTC. Protein: CASSPGGRIYEQYF. This chain uses TRBV6-1 with TRBJ2-7; tentative D call: TRBD1 (6 bases). Germline values: CDR1 MNHNS, CDR2 SASEGT. V lost 5 bases and J 3 bases, leaving 14 bases between the germline ends. The CDR3 totals 14 residues.

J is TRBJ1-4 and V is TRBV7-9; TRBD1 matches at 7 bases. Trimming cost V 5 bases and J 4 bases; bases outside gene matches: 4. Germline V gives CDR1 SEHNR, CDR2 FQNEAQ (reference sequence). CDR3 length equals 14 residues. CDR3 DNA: TGTGCCAGCAGCCAACGGGACAGTAATGAAAAACTGTTTTTT. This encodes CASSQRDSNEKLFF.

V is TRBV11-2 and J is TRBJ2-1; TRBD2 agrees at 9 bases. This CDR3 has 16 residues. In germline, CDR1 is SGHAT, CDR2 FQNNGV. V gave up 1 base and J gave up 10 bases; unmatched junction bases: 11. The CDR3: CASSLAPSGALREQFF. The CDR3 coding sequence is TGTGCCAGCAGCTTAGCGCCTAGCGGGGCCCTCCGGGAGCAGTTCTTC.

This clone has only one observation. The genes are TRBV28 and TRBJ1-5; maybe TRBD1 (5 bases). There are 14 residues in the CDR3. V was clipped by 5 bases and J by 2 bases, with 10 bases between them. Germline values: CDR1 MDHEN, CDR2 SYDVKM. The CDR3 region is CASSLGGGNQPQHF. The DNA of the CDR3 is TGTGCCAGCAGTCTGGGGGGAGGCAATCAGCCCCAGCATTTT.

The CDR3 sequence: CASSSNRETNYGYTF. Written as DNA, the CDR3 is TGTGCCAGCAGCTCCAACAGGGAGACTAACTATGGCTACACCTTC. The rearrangement links TRBV5-4 to TRBJ1-2; the D gene is possibly TRBD1 (6 bases). Trimming removed 3 bases from V and 0 bases from J, with 12 bases in between. This CDR3 has 15 residues. The germline gives CDR1 SGHNT, CDR2 YYREEE (reference sequence). Drawing the rest from reference TRBV5-4 and TRBJ1-2, the complete variable domain is ETGVTQSPTHLIKTRGQQVTLRCSSQSGHNTVSWYQQALGQGPQFIFQYYREEENGRGNFPPRFSGLQFPNYSSELNVNALELDDSALYLCASSSNRETNYGYTFGSGTRLTVV.

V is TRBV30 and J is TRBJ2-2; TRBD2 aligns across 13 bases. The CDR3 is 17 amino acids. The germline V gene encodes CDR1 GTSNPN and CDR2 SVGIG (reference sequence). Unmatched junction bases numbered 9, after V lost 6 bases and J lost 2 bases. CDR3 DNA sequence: TGTGCCTGTCCGACTAGCGGGGGGATCTATAACACCGGGGAGCTGTTTTTT. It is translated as CACPTSGGIYNTGELFF.

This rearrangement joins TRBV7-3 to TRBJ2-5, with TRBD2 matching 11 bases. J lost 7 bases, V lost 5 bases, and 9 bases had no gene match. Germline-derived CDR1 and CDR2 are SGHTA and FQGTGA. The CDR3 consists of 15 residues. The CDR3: CASSGVAGGPATQYF. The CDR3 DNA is TGTGCCAGCAGCGGGGTAGCGGGGGGGCCCGCGACCCAGTACTTC. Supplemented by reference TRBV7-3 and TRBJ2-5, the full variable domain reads GAGVSQTPSNKVTEKGKYVELRCDPISGHTALYWYRQSLGQGPEFLIYFQGTGAADDSGLPNDRFFAVRPEGSVSTLKIQRTERGDSAVYLCASSGVAGGPATQYFGPGTRLLVL.

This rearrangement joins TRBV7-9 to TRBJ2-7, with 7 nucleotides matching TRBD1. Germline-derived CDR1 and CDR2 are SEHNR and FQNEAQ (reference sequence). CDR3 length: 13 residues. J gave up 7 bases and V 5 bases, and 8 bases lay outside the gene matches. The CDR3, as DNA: TGTGCCAGCAGCCCCCGGGACAGTCCTGAGCAGTACTTC. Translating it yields CASSPRDSPEQYF.

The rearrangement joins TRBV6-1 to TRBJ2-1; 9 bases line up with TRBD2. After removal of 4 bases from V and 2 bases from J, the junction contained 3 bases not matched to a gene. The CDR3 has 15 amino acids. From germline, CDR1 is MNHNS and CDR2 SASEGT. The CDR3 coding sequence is TGTGCCAGCAGTGGTAGCGGGAGCCCCTACAATGAGCAGTTCTTC. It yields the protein CASSGSGSPYNEQFF.

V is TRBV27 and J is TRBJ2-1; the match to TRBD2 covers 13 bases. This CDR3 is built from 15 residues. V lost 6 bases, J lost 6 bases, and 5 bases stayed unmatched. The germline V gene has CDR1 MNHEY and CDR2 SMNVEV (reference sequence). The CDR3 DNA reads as TGTGCCAGCAGGCTAAGGACTAGCGGGAGCAATGAGCAGTTCTTC. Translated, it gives CASRLRTSGSNEQFF.

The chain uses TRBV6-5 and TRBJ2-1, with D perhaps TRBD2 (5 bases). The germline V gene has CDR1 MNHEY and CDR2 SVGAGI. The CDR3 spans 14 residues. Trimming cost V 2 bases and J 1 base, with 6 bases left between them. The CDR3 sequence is CASSYGSSYNEQFF. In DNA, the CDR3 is TGTGCCAGCAGTTACGGGAGTTCCTACAATGAGCAGTTCTTC.